Sequencing of this TCR beta chain was carried out in a study of T cell repertoires in ileal Crohn's disease. Across the study: Thiopurines (11) or anti-TNF agents (more than 17) were given postoperatively to about half.

Points from the study as a whole: Clonal expansions were more frequent in active smokers than non-smokers at surgery.

TCRdb's table, derived via immunoSEQ multiplex PCR, lists solely in-frame clones and lacks some. This sample has under 6,000 clones, with roughly 81% found just once. V lost 0 bases and J 5 bases, leaving 12 bases between the germline ends. The CDR3 totals 15 residues. Looked up from germline, CDR1 is LGHNA and CDR2 is YSLEER. As to this clone: The antigen is unknown.

The sequenced sample consisted of ileal tissue. This chain uses TRBV4-3 with TRBJ2-3, with D maybe TRBD1 (5 bases). This sequence originates from an adult with Crohn's disease. CDR3 DNA sequence: TGCGCCAGCAGCCAAGAGGGTCTAAGGGGAGATACGCAGTATTTT. Its protein is CASSQEGLRGDTQYF.